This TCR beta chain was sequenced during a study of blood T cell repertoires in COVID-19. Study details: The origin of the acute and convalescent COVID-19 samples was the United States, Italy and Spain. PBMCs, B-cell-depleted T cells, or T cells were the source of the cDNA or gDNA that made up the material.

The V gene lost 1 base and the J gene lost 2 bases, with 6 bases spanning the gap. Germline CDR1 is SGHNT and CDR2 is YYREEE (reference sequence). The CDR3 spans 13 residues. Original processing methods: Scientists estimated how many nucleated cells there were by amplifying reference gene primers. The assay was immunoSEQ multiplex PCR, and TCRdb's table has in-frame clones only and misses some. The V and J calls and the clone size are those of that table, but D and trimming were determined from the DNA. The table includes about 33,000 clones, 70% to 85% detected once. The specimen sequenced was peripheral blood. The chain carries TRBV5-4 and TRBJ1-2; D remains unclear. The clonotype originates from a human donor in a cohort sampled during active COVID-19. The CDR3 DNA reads TGTGCCAGCAGCTTGTGGCCCAACTATGGCTACACCTTC. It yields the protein CASSLWPNYGYTF.